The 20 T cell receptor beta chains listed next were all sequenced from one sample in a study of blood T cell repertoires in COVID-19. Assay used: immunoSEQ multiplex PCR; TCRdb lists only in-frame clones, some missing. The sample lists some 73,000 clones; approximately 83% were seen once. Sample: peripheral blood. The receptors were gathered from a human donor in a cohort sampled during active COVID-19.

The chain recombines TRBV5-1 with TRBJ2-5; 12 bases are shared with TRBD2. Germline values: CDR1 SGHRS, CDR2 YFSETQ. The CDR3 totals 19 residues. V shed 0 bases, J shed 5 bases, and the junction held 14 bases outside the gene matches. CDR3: CASSLALLAGGPSEETQYF. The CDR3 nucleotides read TGCGCCAGCAGCTTGGCCTTGCTAGCGGGGGGGCCTTCGGAGGAGACCCAGTACTTC.

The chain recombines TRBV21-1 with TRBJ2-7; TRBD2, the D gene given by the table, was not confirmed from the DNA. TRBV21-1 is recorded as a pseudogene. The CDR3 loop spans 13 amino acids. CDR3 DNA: TGTGCCAGCAGCGCTACTAGCGGGAGGGAGCAGTACTTC. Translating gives CASSATSGREQYF.

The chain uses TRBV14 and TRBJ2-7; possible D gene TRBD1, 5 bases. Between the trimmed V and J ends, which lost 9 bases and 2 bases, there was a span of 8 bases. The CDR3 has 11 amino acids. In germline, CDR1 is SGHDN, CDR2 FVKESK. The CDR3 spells CASSTAYEQYF. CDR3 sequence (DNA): TGTGCCAGTTCGACAGCCTACGAGCAGTACTTC. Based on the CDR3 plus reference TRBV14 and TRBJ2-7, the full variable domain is EAGVTQFPSHSVIEKGQTVTLRCDPISGHDNLYWYRRVMGKEIKFLLHFVKESKQDESGMPNNRFLAERTGGTYSTLKVQPAELEDSGVYFCASSTAYEQYFGPGTRLTVT.

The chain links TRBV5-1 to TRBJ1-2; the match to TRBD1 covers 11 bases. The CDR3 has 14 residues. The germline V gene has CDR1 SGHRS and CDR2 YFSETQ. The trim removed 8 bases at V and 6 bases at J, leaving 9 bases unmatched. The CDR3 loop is CARQGQGDLDGYTF. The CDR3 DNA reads TGCGCCAGGCAGGGACAGGGGGATCTGGATGGCTACACCTTC.

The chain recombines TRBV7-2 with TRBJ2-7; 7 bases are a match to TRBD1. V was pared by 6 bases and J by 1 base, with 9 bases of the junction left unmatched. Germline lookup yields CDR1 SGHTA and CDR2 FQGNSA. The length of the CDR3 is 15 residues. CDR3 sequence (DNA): TGTGCCAGCAGTTCCTTGACAGGGCATTCCTACGAGCAGTACTTC. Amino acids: CASSSLTGHSYEQYF.

The CDR3 DNA reads as TGTGCCAGCAGTTTGGGGACAGCTGAAGCTTTCTTT. Translated: CASSLGTAEAFF. The chain is built from TRBV12-3 or TRBV12-4 and TRBJ1-1, with 7 bases lining up with TRBD1. The CDR3 is 12 residues long. After removal of 3 bases from V and 6 bases from J, the junction contained 1 base not matched to a gene.

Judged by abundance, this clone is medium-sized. The CDR3 here is CASSSYRGAGGYTF. The CDR3 nucleotides are TGTGCCAGCAGTTCGTACAGGGGAGCGGGCGGCTACACCTTC. The chain joins TRBV6-2 or TRBV6-3 to TRBJ1-2; 7 nucleotides agree with TRBD1. CDR3 length: 14 residues. J lost 8 bases, V lost 4 bases, and 10 bases had no gene match. The germline gives CDR1 MNHEY, CDR2 SVGEGT.

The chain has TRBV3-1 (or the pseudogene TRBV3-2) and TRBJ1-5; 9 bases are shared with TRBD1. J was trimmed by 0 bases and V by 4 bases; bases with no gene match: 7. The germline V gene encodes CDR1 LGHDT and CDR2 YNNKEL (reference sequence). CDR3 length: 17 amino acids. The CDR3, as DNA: TGTGCCAGCAGCCGCCGGGACAGGGCTTATAGCAATCAGCCCCAGCATTTT. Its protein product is CASSRRDRAYSNQPQHF.

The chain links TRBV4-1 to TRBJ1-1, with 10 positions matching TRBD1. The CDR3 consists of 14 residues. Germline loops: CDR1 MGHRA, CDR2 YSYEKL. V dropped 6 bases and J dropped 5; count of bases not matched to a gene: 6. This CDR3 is CASSSTGGKTEAFF. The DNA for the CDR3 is TGCGCCAGCAGTTCGACAGGGGGCAAGACTGAAGCTTTCTTT.

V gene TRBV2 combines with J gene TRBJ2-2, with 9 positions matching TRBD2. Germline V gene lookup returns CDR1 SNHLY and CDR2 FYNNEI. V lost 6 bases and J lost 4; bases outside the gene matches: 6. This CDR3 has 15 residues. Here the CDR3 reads CASSPTSGITGELFF. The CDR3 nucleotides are TGTGCCAGCAGCCCGACTAGCGGTATCACCGGGGAGCTGTTTTTT.

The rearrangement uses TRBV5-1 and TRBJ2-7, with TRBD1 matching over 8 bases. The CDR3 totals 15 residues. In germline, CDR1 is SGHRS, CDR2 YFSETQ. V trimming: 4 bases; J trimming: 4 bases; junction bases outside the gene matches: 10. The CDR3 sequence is CASSRGSTGVYEQYF. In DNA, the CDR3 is TGCGCCAGCAGCAGAGGATCGACAGGGGTTTACGAGCAGTACTTC. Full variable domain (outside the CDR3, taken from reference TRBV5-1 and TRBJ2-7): KAGVTQTPRYLIKTRGQQVTLSCSPISGHRSVSWYQQTPGQGLQFLFEYFSETQRNKGNFPGRFSGRQFSNSRSEMNVSTLELGDSALYLCASSRGSTGVYEQYFGPGTRLTVT.

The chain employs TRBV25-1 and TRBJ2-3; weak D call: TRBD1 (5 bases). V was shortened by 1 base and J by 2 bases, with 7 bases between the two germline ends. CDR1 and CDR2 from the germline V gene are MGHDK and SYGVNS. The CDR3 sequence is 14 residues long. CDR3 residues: CASSEWTITDTQYF. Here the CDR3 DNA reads TGTGCCAGCAGTGAATGGACAATCACAGATACGCAGTATTTT. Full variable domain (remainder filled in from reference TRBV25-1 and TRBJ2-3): EADIYQTPRYLVIGTGKKITLECSQTMGHDKMYWYQQDPGMELHLIHYSYGVNSTEKGDLSSESTVSRIRTEHFPLTLESARPSHTSQYLCASSEWTITDTQYFGPGTRLTVL.

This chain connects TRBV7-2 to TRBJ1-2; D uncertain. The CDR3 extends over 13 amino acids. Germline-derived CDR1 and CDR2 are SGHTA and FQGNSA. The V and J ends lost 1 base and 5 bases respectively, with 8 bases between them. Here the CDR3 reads CASSLVIAYGYTF. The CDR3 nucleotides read TGTGCCAGCAGCTTAGTTATCGCGTATGGCTACACCTTC.

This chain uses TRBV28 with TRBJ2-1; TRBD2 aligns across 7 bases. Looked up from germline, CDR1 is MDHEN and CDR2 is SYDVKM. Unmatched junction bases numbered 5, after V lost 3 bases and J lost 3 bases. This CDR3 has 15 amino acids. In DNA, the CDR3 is TGTGCCAGCAGTTTGTTTGGCGGGAGCTACAATGAGCAGTTCTTC. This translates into CASSLFGGSYNEQFF.

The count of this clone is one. The CDR3 coding sequence is TGCGCCAGCAGCTCCGGGACTAGCGTTGGCGAGCAGTACTTC. Amino acid sequence: CASSSGTSVGEQYF. The genes are TRBV5-1 and TRBJ2-7, with TRBD2 matching over 10 bases. The CDR3 is made up of 14 amino acids. Trimming at V came to 3 bases and at J to 6 bases, leaving 6 bases not matched to a gene. CDR1 and CDR2 (germline): SGHRS, YFSETQ.

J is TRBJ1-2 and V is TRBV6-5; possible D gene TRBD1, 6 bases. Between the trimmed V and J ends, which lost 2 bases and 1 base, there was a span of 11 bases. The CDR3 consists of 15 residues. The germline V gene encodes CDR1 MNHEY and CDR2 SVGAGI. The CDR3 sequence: CASSYRQESNYGYTF. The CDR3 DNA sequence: TGTGCCAGCAGTTACCGACAGGAGAGTAACTATGGCTACACCTTC.

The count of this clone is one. Written as DNA, the CDR3 is TGTGCCAGCACGGACAGGGGGCGGTCACCCCTCCACTTT. As protein: CASTDRGRSPLHF. The chain links TRBV6-6 to TRBJ1-6, with TRBD1 matching over 11 bases. The V segment lost 7 bases and the J segment 10 bases; nucleotides outside the gene matches: 3. CDR3 length: 13 amino acids. Per germline, CDR1 MNHNY and CDR2 SVGAGI (reference sequence).

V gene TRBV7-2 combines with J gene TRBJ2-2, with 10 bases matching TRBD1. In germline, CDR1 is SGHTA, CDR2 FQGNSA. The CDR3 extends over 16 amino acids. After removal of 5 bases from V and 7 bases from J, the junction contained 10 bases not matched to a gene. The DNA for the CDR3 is TGTGCCAGCAGCCCGACAGGGGGCGCAATGTACGGGGAGCTGTTTTTT. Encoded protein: CASSPTGGAMYGELFF.

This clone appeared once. The CDR3 region is CASSLNPGGIVGYTF. CDR3 DNA: TGTGCCAGCAGCTTAAATCCAGGGGGGATAGTTGGCTACACCTTC. The chain joins TRBV11-2 to TRBJ1-2; TRBD1 matches at 7 bases. Unmatched junction bases numbered 10, after V lost 2 bases and J lost 7 bases. The V gene's germline CDR1 is SGHAT and CDR2 FQNNGV. The CDR3 extends over 15 amino acids.

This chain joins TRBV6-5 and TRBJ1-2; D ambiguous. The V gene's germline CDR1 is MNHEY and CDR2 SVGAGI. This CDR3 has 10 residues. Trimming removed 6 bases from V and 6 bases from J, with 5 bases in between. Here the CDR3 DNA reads TGTGCCAGCAGATCGGATGGCTACACCTTC. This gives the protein CASRSDGYTF.